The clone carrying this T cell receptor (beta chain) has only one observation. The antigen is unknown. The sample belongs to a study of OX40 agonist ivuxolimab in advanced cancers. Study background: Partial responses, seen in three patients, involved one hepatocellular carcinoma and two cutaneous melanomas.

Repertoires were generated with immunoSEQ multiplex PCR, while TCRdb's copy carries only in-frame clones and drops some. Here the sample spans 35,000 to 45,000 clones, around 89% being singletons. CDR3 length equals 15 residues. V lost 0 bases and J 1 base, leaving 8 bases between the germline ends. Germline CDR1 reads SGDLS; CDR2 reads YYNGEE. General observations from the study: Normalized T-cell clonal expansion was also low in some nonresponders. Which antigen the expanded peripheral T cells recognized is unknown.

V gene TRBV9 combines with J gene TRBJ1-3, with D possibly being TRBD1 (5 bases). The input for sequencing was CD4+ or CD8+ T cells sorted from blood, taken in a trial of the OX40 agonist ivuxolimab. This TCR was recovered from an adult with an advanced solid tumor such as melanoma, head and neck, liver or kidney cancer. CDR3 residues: CASSVVGGSGNTIYF. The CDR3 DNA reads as TGTGCCAGCAGCGTAGTCGGGGGATCTGGAAACACCATATATTTT.